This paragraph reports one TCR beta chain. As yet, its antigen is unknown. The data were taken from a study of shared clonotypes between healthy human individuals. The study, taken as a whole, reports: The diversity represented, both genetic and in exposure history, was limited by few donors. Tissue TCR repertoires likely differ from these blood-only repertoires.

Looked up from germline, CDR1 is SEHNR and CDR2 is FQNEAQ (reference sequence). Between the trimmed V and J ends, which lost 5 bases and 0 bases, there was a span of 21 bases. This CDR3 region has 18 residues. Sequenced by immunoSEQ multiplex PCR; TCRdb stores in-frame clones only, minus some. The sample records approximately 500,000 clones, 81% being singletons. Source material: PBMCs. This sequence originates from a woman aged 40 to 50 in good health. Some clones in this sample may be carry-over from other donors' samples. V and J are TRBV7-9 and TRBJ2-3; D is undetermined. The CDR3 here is CASSPLPLTLYSTDTQYF. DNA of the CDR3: TGTGCCAGCAGCCCTCTCCCCCTAACTCTATATAGCACAGATACGCAGTATTTT.